Listed below are T cell receptor beta chains from one sample, sequenced in a study of T cell changes during pregnancy in multiple sclerosis. Some clones are missing from TCRdb's copy, which holds only in-frame ones; the method was immunoSEQ multiplex PCR. Altogether around 80,000 clones are present, 85% to 95% being singletons, with the ten largest covering about 0.99%. The sequencing here drew on peripheral blood, taken in the second trimester of pregnancy. These receptors were obtained from a female donor in good health, enrolled as a control in a pregnancy study. Both conserved end residues are trimmed from each CDR3. Fields, in order: V gene, J gene, clone size, CDR3 protein. Only part of the rows carry a size: once, few, many, or a class if the clone is expanded.

TRBV6-1	TRBJ2-3	NA	ASSEGASGRFGDTQY
TRBV2	TRBJ2-7	NA	ASSGGQGGSYEQY
TRBV11-1	TRBJ2-2	NA	ASSLLAGVGLF
TRBV4-1	TRBJ2-1	NA	ASSQPTQTGPGGEQF
TRBV20-1	TRBJ1-2	few	SASRLYGYT
TRBV6-1	TRBJ2-1	NA	ASSGGGAGENEQF
TRBV5-1	TRBJ1-2	NA	ASSLSATGDGYT
TRBV5-6	TRBJ2-1	few	ASSSRRSSYNEQF
TRBV28	TRBJ2-7	NA	ASSFKDRDEQY
TRBV6-6	TRBJ2-7	NA	ASSSVLTEQY
TRBV4-2	TRBJ1-2	NA	ASSQGRLLANYGYT
TRBV19	TRBJ1-5	NA	AISGTGSPNQPQH
TRBV5-4	TRBJ2-2	NA	ASSQPGQGARGELF
TRBV7-9	TRBJ2-7	NA	ASSPDTLVGYEQY
TRBV21-1	TRBJ2-7	NA	ASSKDPKHRVREQY
TRBV5-1	TRBJ2-3	NA	ASSLARLTSTDTQY
TRBV5-5	TRBJ2-5	NA	ASSLATERRRKTQY
TRBV28	TRBJ1-1	NA	GVGFQGEAF
TRBV27	TRBJ2-7	NA	ASSLEVGVGGGVPYEQY
TRBV7-9	TRBJ1-2	NA	ASSFEAIKNYGYT
TRBV7-2	TRBJ2-3	once	ASSLVRGDTQY
TRBV13	TRBJ1-2	NA	ASSLGPGGNYGYT
TRBV29-1	TRBJ1-2	once	SAEGRANYGYT
TRBV27	TRBJ1-2	NA	ASSSTGNYGYT
TRBV28	TRBJ1-5	NA	ASSNLGQGDHQPQH
TRBV5-1	TRBJ1-2	NA	ASRPTQGALVLDYGYT
TRBV11-2	TRBJ2-1	once	ASSSIRGSYNEQF
TRBV7-6	TRBJ1-5	NA	ASSQTGTNQPQH
TRBV7-9	TRBJ2-5	NA	ASSRQGSGETQY
TRBV6-4	TRBJ1-1	NA	ASTPSGANTEAF
TRBV7-8	TRBJ2-7	NA	ASSLEAGVAYEQY
TRBV28	TRBJ1-2	NA	ASSFPYPGGNYGYT
TRBV7-7	TRBJ2-7	NA	ASSYGTDYEQY
TRBV7-8	TRBJ2-1	NA	ASSEEAVTYNEQF
TRBV7-2	TRBJ2-7	NA	ASAIAGTSGYEQY
TRBV7-8	TRBJ2-7	once	ASSWGVDEQY
TRBV10-3	TRBJ2-7	NA	AIRSGTGIEQY
TRBV5-4	TRBJ2-3	NA	ASSLDRGTDTQY
TRBV5-6	TRBJ2-5	NA	ASSQSLTGGRETQY
TRBV6-5	TRBJ1-4	once	ASSLKPGTGSEKLF
TRBV19	TRBJ2-1	NA	ASSTTGTGTEAYNEQF
TRBV29-1	TRBJ2-1	NA	SVEPTSGNEQF
TRBV7-9	TRBJ2-7	NA	ASNSGLADYEQY
TRBV12-5	TRBJ1-5	once	ASGLYGDRPYSNQPQH
TRBV2	TRBJ2-7	NA	ARGRTTGQGEQY
TRBV27	TRBJ2-7	NA	ASRLGTSGYEQY